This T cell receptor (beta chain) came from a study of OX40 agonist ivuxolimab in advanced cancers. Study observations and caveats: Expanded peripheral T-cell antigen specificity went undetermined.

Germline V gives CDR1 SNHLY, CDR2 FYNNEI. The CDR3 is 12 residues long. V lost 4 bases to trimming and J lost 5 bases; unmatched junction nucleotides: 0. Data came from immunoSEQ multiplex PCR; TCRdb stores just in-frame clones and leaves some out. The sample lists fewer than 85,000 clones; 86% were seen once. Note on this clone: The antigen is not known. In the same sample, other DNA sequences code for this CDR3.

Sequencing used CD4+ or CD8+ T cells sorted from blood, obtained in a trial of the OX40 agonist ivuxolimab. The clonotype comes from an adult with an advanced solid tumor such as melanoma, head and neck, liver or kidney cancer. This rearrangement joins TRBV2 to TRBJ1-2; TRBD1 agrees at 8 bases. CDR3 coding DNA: TGTGCCAGCAGTGGACAGGGGTATGGCTACACCTTC. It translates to CASSGQGYGYTF.